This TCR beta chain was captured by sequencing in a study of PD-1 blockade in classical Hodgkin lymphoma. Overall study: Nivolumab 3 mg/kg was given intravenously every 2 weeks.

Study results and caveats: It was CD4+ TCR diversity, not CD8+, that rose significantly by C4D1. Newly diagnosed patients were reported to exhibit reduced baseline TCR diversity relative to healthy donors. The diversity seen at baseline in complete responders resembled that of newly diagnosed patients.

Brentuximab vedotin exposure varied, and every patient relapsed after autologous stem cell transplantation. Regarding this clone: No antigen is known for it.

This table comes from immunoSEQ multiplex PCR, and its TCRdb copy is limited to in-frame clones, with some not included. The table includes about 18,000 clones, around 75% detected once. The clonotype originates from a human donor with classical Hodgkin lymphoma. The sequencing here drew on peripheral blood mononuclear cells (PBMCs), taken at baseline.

CDR3 DNA: TGCAGCGTTGAGGTCTCCACGGACTACAATGAGCAGTTCTTC. This sequence encodes CSVEVSTDYNEQFF. The rearrangement links TRBV29-1 to TRBJ2-1; the D is unclear. V lost 3 bases, J lost 3 bases, and 12 bases lay in between. CDR3 length: 14 residues. Germline-derived CDR1 and CDR2 are SQVTM and ANQGSEA.